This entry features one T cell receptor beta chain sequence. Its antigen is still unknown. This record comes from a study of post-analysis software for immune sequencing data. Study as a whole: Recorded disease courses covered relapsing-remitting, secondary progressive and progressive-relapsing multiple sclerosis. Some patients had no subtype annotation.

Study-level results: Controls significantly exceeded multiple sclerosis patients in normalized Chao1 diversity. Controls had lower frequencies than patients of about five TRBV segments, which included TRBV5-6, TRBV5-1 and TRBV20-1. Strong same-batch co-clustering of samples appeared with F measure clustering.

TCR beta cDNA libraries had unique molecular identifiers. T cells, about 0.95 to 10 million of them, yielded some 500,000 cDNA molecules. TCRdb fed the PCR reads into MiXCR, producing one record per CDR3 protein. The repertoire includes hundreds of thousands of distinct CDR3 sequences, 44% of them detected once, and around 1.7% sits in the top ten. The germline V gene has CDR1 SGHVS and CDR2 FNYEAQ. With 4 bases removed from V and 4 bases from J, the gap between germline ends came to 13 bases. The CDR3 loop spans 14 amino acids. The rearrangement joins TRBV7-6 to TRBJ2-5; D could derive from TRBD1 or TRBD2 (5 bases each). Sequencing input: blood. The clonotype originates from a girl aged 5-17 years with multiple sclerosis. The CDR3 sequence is CASSCGGGPETQYF. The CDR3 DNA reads TGTGCCAGCAGCTGTGGTGGGGGTCCAGAGACCCAGTACTTC.